Below, one TCR beta chain is given with its context. Under the authors' procedure: The assay estimated nucleated cells by amplifying reference gene primers. TCRdb's copy holds only in-frame clones and misses some; the assay was immunoSEQ multiplex PCR. D and trimming come from the DNA, and the V and J calls and clone size come from that table. The sample yields about 350,000 clones, about nine tenths seen once. The data were obtained in a study of blood T cell repertoires in COVID-19. The length of the CDR3 is 13 residues. Per germline, CDR1 SGHTA and CDR2 FQGNSA. Trimming took off 1 base at V and 2 bases at J, with 5 bases between the two ends.

The chain employs TRBV7-2 and TRBJ1-2; D gene ambiguous. The source is a woman in her twenties or thirties who had been exposed to COVID-19. Specimen: PBMCs or T cells enriched from blood (not recorded which). The CDR3 sequence: CASSLGGNYGYTF. The CDR3 DNA reads TGTGCCAGCAGCTTAGGAGGGAACTATGGCTACACCTTC.